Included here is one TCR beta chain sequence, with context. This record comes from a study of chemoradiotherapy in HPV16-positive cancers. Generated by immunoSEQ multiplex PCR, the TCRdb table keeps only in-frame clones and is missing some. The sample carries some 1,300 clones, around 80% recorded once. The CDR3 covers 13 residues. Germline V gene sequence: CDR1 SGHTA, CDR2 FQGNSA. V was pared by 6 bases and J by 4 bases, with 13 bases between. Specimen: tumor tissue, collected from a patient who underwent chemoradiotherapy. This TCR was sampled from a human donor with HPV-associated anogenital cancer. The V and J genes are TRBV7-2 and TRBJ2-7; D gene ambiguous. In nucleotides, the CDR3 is TGTGCCAGCAGACTGAATGGAAGATACGAGCAGTACTTC. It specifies CASRLNGRYEQYF.